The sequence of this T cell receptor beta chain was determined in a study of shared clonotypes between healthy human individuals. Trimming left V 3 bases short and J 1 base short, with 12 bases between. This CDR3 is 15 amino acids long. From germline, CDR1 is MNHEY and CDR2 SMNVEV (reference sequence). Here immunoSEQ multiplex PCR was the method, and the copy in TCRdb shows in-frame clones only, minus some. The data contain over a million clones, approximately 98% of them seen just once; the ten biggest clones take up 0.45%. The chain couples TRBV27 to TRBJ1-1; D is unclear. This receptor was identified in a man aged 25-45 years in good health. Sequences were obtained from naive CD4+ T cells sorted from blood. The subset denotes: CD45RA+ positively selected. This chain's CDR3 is CASSLKWAANTEAFF. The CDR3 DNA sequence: TGTGCCAGCAGTTTGAAATGGGCAGCGAACACTGAAGCTTTCTTT.